These 16 T cell receptor beta chains share one sample of origin, sequenced in a study of tumor-infiltrating lymphocytes in primary liver carcinoma. They got blood RNA out of unsorted whole blood and also pulled out germline DNA. The template, around 520 ng total RNA, yielded TCR beta cDNA made with a constant-region primer. Modified slightly, ARM-PCR produced TCR beta libraries over three nested multiplex PCR rounds. The first two PCR rounds used TRBV1-TRBV30 forward primers with a C-beta reverse primer, roughly 10 cycles each. Each CDR3 protein gets one entry after TCRdb re-called the multiplex PCR reads with MiXCR. The sample contains about 200,000 distinct CDR3 sequences, about 65% of which appear only once. The source material was peripheral blood. The receptors here all came from a woman aged 55-70 years with primary liver carcinoma and hepatitis B virus infection.

The chain is built from TRBV7-9 and TRBJ2-6, with TRBD1 matching over 8 bases. The CDR3 spans 21 residues. J gave up 0 bases and V 1 base, and 14 bases lay outside the gene matches. Germline values: CDR1 SEHNR, CDR2 FQNEAQ (reference sequence). This CDR3 is CASSLVFATGAISSGANVLTF. The CDR3 DNA sequence: TGTGCCAGCAGCTTAGTTTTTGCGACAGGGGCAATAAGCTCTGGGGCCAACGTCCTGACTTTC.

This clonotype came up once. A read error may explain this, as a much larger clone is one base away. The chain employs TRBV30 and TRBJ2-7; tentatively, D is TRBD2 (6 bases). Germline V lookup: CDR1 GTSNPN, CDR2 SVGIG (reference sequence). The CDR3 has 16 residues. CDR3 sequence (DNA): TGTACCTGGAGTGTAAGGAGGGCCATAACGGGGTACGAGCAGTACTTC. Translation: CTWSVRRAITGYEQYF.

The chain employs TRBV12-3 or TRBV12-4 and TRBJ2-6; no firm D call. The V end was cut by 7 bases, the J end by 7 bases, with 17 bases between. CDR3 length: 15 amino acids. The CDR3 here is CASTSIGSGANVLTF. The CDR3 nucleotides are TGTGCCAGCACCAGTATAGGGTCAGGAGCCAACGTCCTGACTTTC.

As to this clonotype: This may stem from a read error, because a much larger clone lies one nucleotide away. The chain links TRBV29-1 to TRBJ2-2, with no clear D. Trimming took 4 bases from V and 6 from J, leaving 9 bases between them. The germline V gene encodes CDR1 SQVTM and CDR2 ANQGSEA. The CDR3 is made up of 12 amino acids. The CDR3 loop is CSVVLSSGELFF. Here the CDR3 DNA reads TGCAGCGTTGTTCTGAGTTCCGGGGAGCTGTTTTTT.

A remark on this clonotype: One base away lies a much larger clone, so this may be a sequencing read error. This sequence joins TRBV29-1 and TRBJ2-4, with 8 nucleotides matching TRBD2. The CDR3 extends over 15 amino acids. Germline loops: CDR1 SQVTM, CDR2 ANQGSEA. Unmatched junction bases numbered 9, after V lost 8 bases and J lost 0 bases. This CDR3 is CSTGGGPLAKNIQYF. The CDR3 bases are TGCAGCACCGGGGGGGGTCCTCTAGCCAAAAACATTCAGTACTTC.

In regard to this clonotype: Just one base apart from a much larger clone, this may be a read error. The rearrangement uses TRBV6-6 and TRBJ2-6, with D maybe TRBD1 (6 bases). This CDR3 is 15 amino acids long. Germline CDR1 and CDR2: MNHNY and SVGAGI (reference sequence). This CDR3 is CASSRQVSGVNVLTF. The CDR3 coding sequence is TGTGCCAGCAGTCGACAGGTCTCTGGGGTCAACGTCCTGACTTTC.

With regard to this clonotype: The CDR3 does not end in the conserved phenylalanine or tryptophan, so this is likely a read error. V and J are TRBV11-2 and TRBJ2-7; D gene ambiguous. V was clipped by 4 bases and J by 7 bases, with 17 bases between them. This CDR3 is 14 amino acids long. CDR1 and CDR2 from the germline V gene are SGHAT and FQNNGV. The CDR3 bases are TGTGCCAGCAGCTCAGGCGACTTGCGCTATGAGCAGTACCTC. The encoded protein is CASSSGDLRYEQYL.

This clonotype was seen a handful of times. The V gene is TRBV5-6, the J gene TRBJ2-7, with D unresolved. Trimming cost V 0 bases and J 0 bases, with 7 bases left between them. Germline V gives CDR1 SGHDT, CDR2 YYEEEE. CDR3 size: 14 residues. CDR3 DNA sequence: TGTGCCAGCAGCTTGGATATCCGCTCCTACGAGCAGTACTTC. Amino acid sequence: CASSLDIRSYEQYF.

The genes are TRBV28 and TRBJ2-7; TRBD2 is a possible D gene (5 bases). The CDR3 has 14 residues. The germline gives CDR1 MDHEN, CDR2 SYDVKM. The V end lost 5 bases, the J end lost 2 bases, and 13 bases lay between the germline ends. The CDR3 nucleotides read TGTGCCAGCAGTCTAGTGGGAGAACCCTACGAGCAGTACTTC. Amino acids: CASSLVGEPYEQYF.

As to this clonotype: The junction differs from germline at one of its ends, possibly a read error. The chain is built from TRBV7-9 and TRBJ2-5; 7 positions agree with TRBD1. The CDR3 is made up of 15 amino acids. The germline gives CDR1 SEHNR, CDR2 FQNEAQ (reference sequence). CDR3 region: CTSSRVRGTRETQYF. In nucleotides, the CDR3 is TGTACCAGCAGCCGGGTCAGGGGGACCAGAGAGACCCAGTACTTC.

As for this clonotype: A read error may be the cause here, since a much bigger clone is one base away. This chain links TRBV6-1 with TRBJ1-1; no clear D. CDR3 length: 13 amino acids. Germline CDR1 reads MNHNS; CDR2 reads SASEGT. DNA of the CDR3: TGTGCCAGCAGGGCCGGGTCCAACACTGAAGCTTACTTT. It translates to CASRAGSNTEAYF.

A note on this clonotype: Here the CDR3 omits its conserved ending phenylalanine or tryptophan, so a read error is the likely source. As DNA, the CDR3 is TGTGCCAGCAGCTCCCCCTTAGTGGATACGCAGTATTAT. This codes for CASSSPLVDTQYY. The genes are TRBV11-2 and TRBJ2-3; no firm D call. Per germline, CDR1 SGHAT and CDR2 FQNNGV. The V end lost 4 bases, the J end lost 6 bases, and 11 bases lay between the germline ends. There are 13 residues in the CDR3.

This clonotype was counted at least ten times. The gene calls are TRBV6-5 and TRBJ2-1; D remains unclear. Per germline, CDR1 MNHEY and CDR2 SVGAGI. V lost 6 bases to trimming and J lost 1 base, with 7 bases between them. The CDR3 totals 13 residues. CDR3: CASSRRSYNEQFF. The CDR3 coding sequence is TGTGCCAGCAGCCGACGGTCCTACAATGAGCAGTTCTTC.

Details on this clonotype: This may be a read error, as it is one base from a much larger clone. The chain combines TRBV5-4 with TRBJ2-1, with D perhaps matching TRBD1 (6 bases). Germline values: CDR1 SGHNT, CDR2 YYREEE (reference sequence). V was shortened by 4 bases and J by 4 bases, with 18 bases between the two germline ends. The CDR3 loop spans 16 amino acids. The CDR3: CASSETGTHIYNEQFF. The CDR3 bases are TGTGCCAGCAGCGAGACCGGGACACACATATACAATGAGCAGTTCTTC. The variable domain in full, completed from reference TRBV5-4 and TRBJ2-1, reads ETGVTQSPTHLIKTRGQQVTLRCSSQSGHNTVSWYQQALGQGPQFIFQYYREEENGRGNFPPRFSGLQFPNYSSELNVNALELDDSALYLCASSETGTHIYNEQFFGPGTRLTVL.

The table lists this clonotype with a count of one. The final CDR3 position lacks the conserved phenylalanine or tryptophan, pointing to a likely read error. V gene TRBV11-2 combines with J gene TRBJ2-3; no clear D. CDR3 length: 13 amino acids. Germline V lookup: CDR1 SGHAT, CDR2 FQNNGV. The CDR3 coding sequence is TGTGCCAGCAGCTCGGTCAGAACAGATATGCAGTATGTT. Translation: CASSSVRTDMQYV.

This clonotype has more than one count but fewer than ten. The chain has TRBV28 and TRBJ2-5; D is unresolved. CDR1 MDHEN and CDR2 SYDVKM come from the germline V gene. The CDR3 consists of 12 residues. V gave up 6 bases and J gave up 2 bases, with 7 bases separating them. The CDR3 coding sequence is TGTGCCAGCAGCGCGCCTCAAGAGACCCAGTACTTC. Its translation: CASSAPQETQYF.